The following is a TCR beta chain sequence with its context. What it binds is not known. Among CD8+ T cells, naive ones were CD45RO-CCR7+CD27+CD95-. CDR3 length: 18 amino acids. Germline V CDR1 and CDR2: SGHVS, FNYEAQ. With UMI labels, 5' RACE was used to prepare the TRB cDNA libraries. Using the 5' RACE reads, TCRdb records one entry per CDR3 protein without DNA. The sample's table shows about 90,000 distinct CDR3 sequences. This sample is part of a study of CXCR3-negative and CXCR3-positive naive CD8 T cells. Study-wide points: The study found more hydrophobic TRB CDR3s in CXCR3-positive naive cells than in CXCR3-negative naive cells.

This TCR was sampled from a human donor in good health. Some clones in this sample may be carry-over from other donors' samples. This rearrangement joins TRBV7-6 to TRBJ2-7; TCRdb names TRBD1, which stays unverified in the absence of DNA. Sequenced: naive CXCR3- CD8+ T cells from blood. Subset noted: CD45RO-CCR7+CD27+CD95- naive CD8+ T cells lacking CXCR3 (TNR3-). The CDR3 spells CASSLEPGGGQGTYEQYF.